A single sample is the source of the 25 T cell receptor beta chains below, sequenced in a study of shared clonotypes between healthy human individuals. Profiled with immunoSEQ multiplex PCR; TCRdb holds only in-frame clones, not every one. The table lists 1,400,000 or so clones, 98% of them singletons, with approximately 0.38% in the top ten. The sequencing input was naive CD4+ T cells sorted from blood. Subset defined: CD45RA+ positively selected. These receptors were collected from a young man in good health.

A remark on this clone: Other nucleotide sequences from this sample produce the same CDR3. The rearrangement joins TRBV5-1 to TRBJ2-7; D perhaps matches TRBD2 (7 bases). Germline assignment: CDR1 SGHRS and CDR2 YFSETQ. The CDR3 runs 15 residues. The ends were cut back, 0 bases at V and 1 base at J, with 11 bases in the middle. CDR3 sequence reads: CASSLEGGGSYEQYF. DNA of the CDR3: TGCGCCAGCAGCTTGGAGGGAGGGGGATCCTACGAGCAGTACTTC.

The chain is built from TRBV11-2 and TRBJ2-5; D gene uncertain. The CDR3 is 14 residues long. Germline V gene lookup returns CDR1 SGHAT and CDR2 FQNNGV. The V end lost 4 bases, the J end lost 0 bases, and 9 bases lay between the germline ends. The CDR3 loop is CASSSNGNQETQYF. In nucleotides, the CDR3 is TGTGCCAGCAGCTCGAACGGCAACCAAGAGACCCAGTACTTC. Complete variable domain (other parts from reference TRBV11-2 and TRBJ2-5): EAGVAQSPRYKIIEKRQSVAFWCNPISGHATLYWYQQILGQGPKLLIQFQNNGVVDDSQLPKDRFSAERLKGVDSTLKIQPAKLEDSAVYLCASSSNGNQETQYFGPGTRLLVL.

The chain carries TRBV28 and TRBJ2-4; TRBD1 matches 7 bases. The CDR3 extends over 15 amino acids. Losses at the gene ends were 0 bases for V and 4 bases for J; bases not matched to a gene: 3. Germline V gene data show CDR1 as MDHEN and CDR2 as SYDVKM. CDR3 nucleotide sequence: TGTGCCAGCAGTTTATGGGGGGACAGTAAAAACATTCAGTACTTC. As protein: CASSLWGDSKNIQYF.

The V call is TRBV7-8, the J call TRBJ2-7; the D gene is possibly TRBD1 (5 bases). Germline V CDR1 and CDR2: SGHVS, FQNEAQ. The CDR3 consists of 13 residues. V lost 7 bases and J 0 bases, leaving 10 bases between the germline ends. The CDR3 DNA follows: TGTGCCAGCACAACAGGTTACTCCTACGAGCAGTACTTC. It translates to CASTTGYSYEQYF.

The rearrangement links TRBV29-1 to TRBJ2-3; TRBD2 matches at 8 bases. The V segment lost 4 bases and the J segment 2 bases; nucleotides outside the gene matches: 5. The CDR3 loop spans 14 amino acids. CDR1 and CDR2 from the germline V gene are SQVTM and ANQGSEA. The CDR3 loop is CSVVVAGNTDTQYF. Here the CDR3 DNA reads TGCAGCGTTGTGGTAGCGGGAAACACAGATACGCAGTATTTT.

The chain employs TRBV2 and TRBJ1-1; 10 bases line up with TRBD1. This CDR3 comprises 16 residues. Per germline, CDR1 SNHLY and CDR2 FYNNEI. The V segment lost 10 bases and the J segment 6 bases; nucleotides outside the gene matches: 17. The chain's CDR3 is CAISGQGVGWRAEAFF. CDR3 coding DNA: TGTGCCATAAGTGGACAGGGGGTTGGTTGGAGGGCTGAAGCTTTCTTT.

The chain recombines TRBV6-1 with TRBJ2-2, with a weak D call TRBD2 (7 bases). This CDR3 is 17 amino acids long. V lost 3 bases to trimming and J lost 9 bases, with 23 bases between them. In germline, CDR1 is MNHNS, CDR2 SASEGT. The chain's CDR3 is CASSDLRLGGGSRELFF. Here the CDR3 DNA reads TGTGCCAGCAGTGATCTCCGTCTAGGGGGAGGGAGTAGGGAGCTGTTTTTT.

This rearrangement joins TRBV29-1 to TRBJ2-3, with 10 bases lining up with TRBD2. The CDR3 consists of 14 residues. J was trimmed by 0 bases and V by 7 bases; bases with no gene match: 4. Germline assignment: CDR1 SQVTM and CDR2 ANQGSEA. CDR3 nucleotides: TGCAGCGGGGAGACTAGCGGGAGCACAGATACGCAGTATTTT. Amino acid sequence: CSGETSGSTDTQYF.

The CDR3 loop reads CASDRGSSQPQHF. Written as DNA, the CDR3 is TGTGCCAGCGACAGGGGGTCTTCCCAGCCCCAGCATTTT. The J gene is TRBJ1-5, the V gene TRBV19; 9 bases are shared with TRBD1. Germline lookup yields CDR1 LNHDA and CDR2 SQIVND (reference sequence). V dropped 9 bases and J dropped 7; count of bases not matched to a gene: 7. The CDR3 is 13 residues long.

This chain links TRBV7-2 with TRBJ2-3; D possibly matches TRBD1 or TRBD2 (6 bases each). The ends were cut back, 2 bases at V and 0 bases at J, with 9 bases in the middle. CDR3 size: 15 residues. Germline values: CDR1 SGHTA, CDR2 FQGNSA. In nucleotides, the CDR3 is TGTGCCAGCAGCTTACAGGGGACTAGCACAGATACGCAGTATTTT. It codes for CASSLQGTSTDTQYF.

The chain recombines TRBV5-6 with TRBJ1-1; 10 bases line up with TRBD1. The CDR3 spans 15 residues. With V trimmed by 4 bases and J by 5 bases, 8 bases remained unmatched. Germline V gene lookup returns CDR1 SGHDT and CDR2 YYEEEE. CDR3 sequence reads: CASSRSTGGRTEAFF. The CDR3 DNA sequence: TGTGCCAGCAGCCGATCGACAGGGGGCAGGACTGAAGCTTTCTTT. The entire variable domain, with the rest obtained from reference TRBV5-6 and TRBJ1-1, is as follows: DAGVTQSPTHLIKTRGQQVTLRCSPKSGHDTVSWYQQALGQGPQFIFQYYEEEERQRGNFPDRFSGHQFPNYSSELNVNALLLGDSALYLCASSRSTGGRTEAFFGQGTRLTVV.

The CDR3 reads CASSVGLDTQYF. In DNA, the CDR3 is TGCGCCAGCAGTGTTGGTTTGGATACGCAGTATTTT. The V gene is TRBV10-1, the J gene TRBJ2-3; D is uncertain. The V gene's germline CDR1 is WNHNN and CDR2 SYGVQD (reference sequence). This CDR3 has 12 residues. The ends were cut back, 4 bases at V and 6 bases at J, with 8 bases in the middle.

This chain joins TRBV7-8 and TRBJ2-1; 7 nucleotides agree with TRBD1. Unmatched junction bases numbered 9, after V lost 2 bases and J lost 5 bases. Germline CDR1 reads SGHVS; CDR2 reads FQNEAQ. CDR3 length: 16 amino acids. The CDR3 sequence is CASSLYWGTDNNEQFF. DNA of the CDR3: TGTGCCAGCAGCTTATATTGGGGGACAGATAACAATGAGCAGTTCTTC.

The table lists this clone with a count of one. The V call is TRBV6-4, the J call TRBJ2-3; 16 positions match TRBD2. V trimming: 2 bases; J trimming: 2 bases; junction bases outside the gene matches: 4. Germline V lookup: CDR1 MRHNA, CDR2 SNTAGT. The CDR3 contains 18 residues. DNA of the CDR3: TGTGCCAGCAGTGACCAGGGACTAGCGGGAGGGGTCACAGATACGCAGTATTTT. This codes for CASSDQGLAGGVTDTQYF.

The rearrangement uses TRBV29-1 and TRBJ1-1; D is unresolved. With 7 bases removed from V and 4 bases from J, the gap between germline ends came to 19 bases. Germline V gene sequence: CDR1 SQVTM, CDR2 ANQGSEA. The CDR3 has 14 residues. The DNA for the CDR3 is TGCAGCGCTTGTGCCCCCCCTAAGGGCACTGAAGCTTTCTTT. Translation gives CSACAPPKGTEAFF. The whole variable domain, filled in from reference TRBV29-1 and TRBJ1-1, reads SAVISQKPSRDICQRGTSLTIQCQVDSQVTMMFWYRQQPGQSLTLIATANQGSEATYESGFVIDKFPISRPNLTFSTLTVSNMSPEDSSIYLCSACAPPKGTEAFFGQGTRLTVV.

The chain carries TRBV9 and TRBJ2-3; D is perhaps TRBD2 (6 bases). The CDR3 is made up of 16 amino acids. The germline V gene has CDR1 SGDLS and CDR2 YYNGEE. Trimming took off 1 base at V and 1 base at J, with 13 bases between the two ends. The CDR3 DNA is TGTGCCAGCAGCGTAACGTCGGGAGACGGCACAGATACGCAGTATTTT. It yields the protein CASSVTSGDGTDTQYF.

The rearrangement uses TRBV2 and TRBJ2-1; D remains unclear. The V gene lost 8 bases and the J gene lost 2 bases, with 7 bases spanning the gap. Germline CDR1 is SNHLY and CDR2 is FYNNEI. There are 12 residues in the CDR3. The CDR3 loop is CASGPPYNEQFF. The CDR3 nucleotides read TGTGCCAGCGGACCCCCCTACAATGAGCAGTTCTTC.

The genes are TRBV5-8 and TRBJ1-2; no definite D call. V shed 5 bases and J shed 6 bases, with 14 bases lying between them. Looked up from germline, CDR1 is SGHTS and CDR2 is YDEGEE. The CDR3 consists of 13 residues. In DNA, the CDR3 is TGTGCCAGCAGGGCATCGGGTATCCATGGCTACACCTTC. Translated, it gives CASRASGIHGYTF.

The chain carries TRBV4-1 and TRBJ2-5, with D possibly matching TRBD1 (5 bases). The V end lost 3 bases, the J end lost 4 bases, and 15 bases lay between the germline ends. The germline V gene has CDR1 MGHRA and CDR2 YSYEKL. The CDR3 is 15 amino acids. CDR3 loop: CASSQLHFQGETQYF. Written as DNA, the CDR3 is TGCGCCAGCAGCCAGTTGCACTTCCAGGGAGAGACCCAGTACTTC.

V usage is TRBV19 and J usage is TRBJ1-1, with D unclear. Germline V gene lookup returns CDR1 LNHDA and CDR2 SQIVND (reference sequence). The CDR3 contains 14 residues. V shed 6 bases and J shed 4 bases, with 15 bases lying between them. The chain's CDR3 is CASRREGVSTEAFF. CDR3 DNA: TGTGCCAGTAGGCGAGAGGGTGTTTCCACTGAAGCTTTCTTT. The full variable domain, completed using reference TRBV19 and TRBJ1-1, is DGGITQSPKYLFRKEGQNVTLSCEQNLNHDAMYWYRQDPGQGLRLIYYSQIVNDFQKGDIAEGYSVSREKKESFPLTVTSAQKNPTAFYLCASRREGVSTEAFFGQGTRLTVV.

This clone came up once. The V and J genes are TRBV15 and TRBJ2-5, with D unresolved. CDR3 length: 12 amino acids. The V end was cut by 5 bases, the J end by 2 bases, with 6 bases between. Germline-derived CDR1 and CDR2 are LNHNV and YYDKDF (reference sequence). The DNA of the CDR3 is TGTGCCACCAGCCGAAGGCAAGAGACCCAGTACTTC. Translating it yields CATSRRQETQYF.

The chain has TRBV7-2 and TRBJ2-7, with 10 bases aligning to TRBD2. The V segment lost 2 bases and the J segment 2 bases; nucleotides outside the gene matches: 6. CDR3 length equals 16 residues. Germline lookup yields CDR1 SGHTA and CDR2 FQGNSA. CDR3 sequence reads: CASSLNLAGATYEQYF. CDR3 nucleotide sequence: TGTGCCAGCAGCTTAAACCTAGCGGGGGCTACCTACGAGCAGTACTTC.

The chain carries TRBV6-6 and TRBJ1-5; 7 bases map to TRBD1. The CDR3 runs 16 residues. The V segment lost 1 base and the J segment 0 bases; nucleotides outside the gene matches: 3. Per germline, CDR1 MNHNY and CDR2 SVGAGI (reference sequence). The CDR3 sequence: CASSYLTGTSNQPQHF. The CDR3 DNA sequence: TGTGCCAGCAGTTACTTGACAGGGACTAGCAATCAGCCCCAGCATTTT.

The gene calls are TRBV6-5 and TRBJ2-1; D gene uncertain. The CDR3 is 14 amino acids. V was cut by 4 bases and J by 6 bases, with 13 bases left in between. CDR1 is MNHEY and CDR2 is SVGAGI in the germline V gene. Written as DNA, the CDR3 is TGTGCCAGCAGTTCCTCCCCCATTACCAATGAGCAGTTCTTC. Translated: CASSSSPITNEQFF.

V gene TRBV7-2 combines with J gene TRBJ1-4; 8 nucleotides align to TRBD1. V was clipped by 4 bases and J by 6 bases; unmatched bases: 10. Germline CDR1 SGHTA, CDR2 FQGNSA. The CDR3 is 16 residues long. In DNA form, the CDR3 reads TGTGCCAGCAGCTGGGGGACAGGCAGTAAAGATGAAAAACTGTTTTTT. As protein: CASSWGTGSKDEKLFF.